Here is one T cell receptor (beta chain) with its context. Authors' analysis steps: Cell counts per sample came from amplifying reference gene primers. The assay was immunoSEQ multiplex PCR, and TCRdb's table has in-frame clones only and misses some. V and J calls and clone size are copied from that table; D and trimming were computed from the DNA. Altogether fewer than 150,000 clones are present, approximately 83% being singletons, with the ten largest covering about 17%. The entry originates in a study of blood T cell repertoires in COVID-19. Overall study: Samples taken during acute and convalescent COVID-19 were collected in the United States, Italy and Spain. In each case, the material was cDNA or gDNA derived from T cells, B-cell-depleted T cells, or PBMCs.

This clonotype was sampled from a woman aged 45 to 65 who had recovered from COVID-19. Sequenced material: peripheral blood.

DNA for the CDR3: TGCGCCAGCAGTTCTTTTCTTCAGCGGAGGGGTAACTATGGCTACACCTTC. This translates into CASSSFLQRRGNYGYTF. The rearrangement links TRBV23-1 to TRBJ1-2, with D tentatively TRBD1 (5 bases). TRBV23-1 is an open reading frame, and its role is uncertain. V lost 5 bases and J lost 1, with 20 bases in between. The CDR3 spans 17 residues.